Following are 10 T cell receptor beta chains from one sample sequenced in a study of blood T cell repertoires in COVID-19. TCRdb's copy holds only in-frame clones and misses some; the assay was immunoSEQ multiplex PCR. The table includes around 330,000 clones, 75% to 90% detected once. Sequenced: PBMCs or T cells enriched from blood (not recorded which). These receptors were taken from a man aged 60-69 years who had recovered from COVID-19.

This chain uses TRBV7-2 with TRBJ1-5; D unresolved. The CDR3 consists of 14 residues. The germline V and J ends were trimmed by 8 bases and 9 bases, with 20 bases remaining between them. The germline V gene has CDR1 SGHTA and CDR2 FQGNSA. CDR3 loop: CASRLAGPLGPQHF. The CDR3 DNA reads TGTGCCAGCCGTCTGGCAGGCCCTTTGGGGCCCCAGCATTTT.

The CDR3 is CASSPGQGDQDQPQHF. The DNA for the CDR3 is TGTGCCAGCTCACCAGGACAGGGAGATCAAGATCAGCCCCAGCATTTT. V gene TRBV18 combines with J gene TRBJ1-5; 8 nucleotides align to TRBD1. This CDR3 contains 16 residues. The germline V gene has CDR1 KGHSH and CDR2 LQKENI. After removal of 2 bases from V and 5 bases from J, the junction contained 8 bases not matched to a gene.

The gene calls are TRBV9 and TRBJ1-2; the D is unclear. The V gene lost 7 bases and the J gene lost 2 bases, with 6 bases spanning the gap. Germline V gene lookup returns CDR1 SGDLS and CDR2 YYNGEE. This CDR3 spans 11 amino acids. CDR3 sequence reads: CASSRNYGYTF. The CDR3 DNA reads TGTGCCAGCTCTCGGAACTATGGCTACACCTTC.

The J gene is TRBJ1-2, the V gene TRBV29-1; D remains unclear. With 4 bases removed from V and 2 bases from J, the gap between germline ends came to 11 bases. From germline, CDR1 is SQVTM and CDR2 ANQGSEA. The CDR3 is 13 residues long. The CDR3 loop is CSVGAASNYGYTF. The CDR3 DNA reads as TGCAGCGTTGGGGCAGCCTCAAACTATGGCTACACCTTC.

The chain employs TRBV5-1 and TRBJ2-5; possible D gene TRBD1, 6 bases. V lost 0 bases, J lost 4 bases, and 10 bases lay in between. The CDR3 totals 14 residues. Germline loops: CDR1 SGHRS, CDR2 YFSETQ. CDR3 coding DNA: TGCGCCAGCAGCTTGGAAGGGGGTCGAGAGACCCAGTACTTC. Residues: CASSLEGGRETQYF.

The chain couples TRBV24-1 to TRBJ2-5, with 9 bases aligning to TRBD2. The CDR3 is 15 residues long. The germline gives CDR1 KGHDR, CDR2 SFDVKD. V dropped 7 bases and J dropped 2; count of bases not matched to a gene: 7. The CDR3 is CATSPTSGTQETQYF. DNA for the CDR3: TGTGCCACCAGCCCGACTAGCGGCACTCAAGAGACCCAGTACTTC.

Only one count was recorded for this clone. The chain employs TRBV5-4 and TRBJ2-1; D not certain. Germline CDR1 SGHNT, CDR2 YYREEE (reference sequence). The CDR3 loop spans 13 amino acids. The V and J ends lost 4 bases and 5 bases respectively, with 10 bases between them. The CDR3, as DNA: TGTGCCAGCAGCCCTGGCTCGAACAATGAGCAGTTCTTC. It yields the protein CASSPGSNNEQFF.

This chain links TRBV3-1 (or the pseudogene TRBV3-2) with TRBJ2-2, with a possible D match to TRBD2 (5 bases). This CDR3 has 14 amino acids. Per germline, CDR1 LGHDT and CDR2 YNNKEL (reference sequence). Deletions cut 6 bases from V and 6 bases from J, with 14 bases between. CDR3 residues: CASSQPGESGELFF. The CDR3 nucleotides are TGTGCCAGCAGTCAGCCCGGGGAGTCCGGGGAGCTGTTTTTT.

The V gene is TRBV7-9, the J gene TRBJ2-2, with 9 positions matching TRBD1. The CDR3 runs 18 residues. Germline-derived CDR1 and CDR2 are SEHNR and FQNEAQ (reference sequence). The ends lost 3 bases at V and 4 bases at J; junction bases unmatched: 12. In DNA, the CDR3 is TGTGCCAGCAGCTTTGAGCCAATAGGGACAGGGAGCACCGGGGAGCTGTTTTTT. This encodes CASSFEPIGTGSTGELFF.

The chain couples TRBV5-6 to TRBJ1-1, with TRBD1 matching over 9 bases. From germline, CDR1 is SGHDT and CDR2 YYEEEE. With V trimmed by 2 bases and J by 4 bases, 6 bases remained unmatched. The CDR3 is made up of 15 amino acids. CDR3 nucleotides: TGTGCCAGCAGCTTCAGGGACAGGGTATCCACTGAAGCTTTCTTT. Amino acids: CASSFRDRVSTEAFF.